Given below is one T cell receptor beta chain in context. The entry originates in a study of cytotoxic CD8 clonotypes in ibrutinib-treated CLL. Whole-study context: Following a median around twelve months of treatment, with a range of 6 to 36, response samples were taken.

The sequencing depth, 1 in 200,000 to 1 in 1 million T cells, was the target. Generated by immunoSEQ multiplex PCR, the TCRdb table keeps only in-frame clones and is missing some. The sample lists around 140,000 clones; approximately 77% were seen once. The CDR3 is 16 amino acids. The V gene's germline CDR1 is SGHVS and CDR2 FNYEAQ. The V end lost 5 bases, the J end lost 7 bases, and 21 bases lay between the germline ends. The sequences come from PBMCs, collected after 12 months of ibrutinib treatment. The receptor was derived from a human donor with chronic lymphocytic leukemia. The V call is TRBV7-6, the J call TRBJ2-1, with D possibly being TRBD1 (6 bases). The CDR3 DNA follows: TGTGCCAGCAGCGACCGGGACACCCCAACCGAAAATGAGCAGTTCTTC. Translating it yields CASSDRDTPTENEQFF.